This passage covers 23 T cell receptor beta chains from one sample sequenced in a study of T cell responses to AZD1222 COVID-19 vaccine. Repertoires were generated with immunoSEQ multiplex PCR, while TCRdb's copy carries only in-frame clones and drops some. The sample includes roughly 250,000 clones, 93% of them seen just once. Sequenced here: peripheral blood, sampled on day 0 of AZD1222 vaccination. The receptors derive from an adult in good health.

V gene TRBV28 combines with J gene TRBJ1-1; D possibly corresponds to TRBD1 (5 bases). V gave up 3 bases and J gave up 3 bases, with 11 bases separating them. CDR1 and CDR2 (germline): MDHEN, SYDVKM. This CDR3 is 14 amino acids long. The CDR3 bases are TGTGCCAGCAGTTTGTGGCAGGGAGACACTGAAGCTTTCTTT. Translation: CASSLWQGDTEAFF.

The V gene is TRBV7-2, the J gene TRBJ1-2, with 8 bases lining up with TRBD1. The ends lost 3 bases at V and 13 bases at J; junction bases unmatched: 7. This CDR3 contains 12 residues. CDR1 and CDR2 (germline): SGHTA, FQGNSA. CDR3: CASSFSGGAGTF. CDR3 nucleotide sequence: TGTGCCAGCAGCTTTTCAGGGGGCGCTGGCACCTTC.

CDR3 bases: TGTGCCACCAGCAGAGATCTTTCGGGACTAGCCCCCCAGTACTTC. It yields the protein CATSRDLSGLAPQYF. The J gene is TRBJ2-5, the V gene TRBV15; 9 bases map to TRBD2. The junction had 8 bases not matched to a gene; V was cut back by 0 bases and J by 9 bases. In germline, CDR1 is LNHNV, CDR2 YYDKDF (reference sequence). There are 15 residues in the CDR3. Filled out from reference TRBV15 and TRBJ2-5, the complete variable domain reads DAMVIQNPRYQVTQFGKPVTLSCSQTLNHNVMYWYQQKSSQAPKLLFHYYDKDFNNEADTPDNFQSRRPNTSFCFLDIRSPGLGDTAMYLCATSRDLSGLAPQYFGPGTRLLVL.

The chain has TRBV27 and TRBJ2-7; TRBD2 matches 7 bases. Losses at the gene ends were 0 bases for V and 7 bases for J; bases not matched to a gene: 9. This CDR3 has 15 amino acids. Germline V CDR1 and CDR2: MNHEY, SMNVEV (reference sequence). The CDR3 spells CASSLSGTTSGEQYF. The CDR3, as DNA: TGTGCCAGCAGTTTATCCGGGACTACGAGCGGGGAGCAGTACTTC.

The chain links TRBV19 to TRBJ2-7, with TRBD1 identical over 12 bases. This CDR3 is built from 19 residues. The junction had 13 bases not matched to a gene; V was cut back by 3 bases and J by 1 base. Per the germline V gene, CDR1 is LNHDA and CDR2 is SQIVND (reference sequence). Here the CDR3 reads CASSISPGTGGLGSYEQYF. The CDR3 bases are TGTGCCAGTAGTATTTCCCCCGGGACAGGGGGCCTTGGGTCCTACGAGCAGTACTTC.

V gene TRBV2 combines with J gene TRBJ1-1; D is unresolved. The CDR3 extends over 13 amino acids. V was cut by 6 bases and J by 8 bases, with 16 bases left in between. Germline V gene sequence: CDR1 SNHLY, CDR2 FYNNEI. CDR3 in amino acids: CASSIRERGEAFF. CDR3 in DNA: TGTGCCAGCAGCATTCGAGAACGCGGGGAAGCTTTCTTT.

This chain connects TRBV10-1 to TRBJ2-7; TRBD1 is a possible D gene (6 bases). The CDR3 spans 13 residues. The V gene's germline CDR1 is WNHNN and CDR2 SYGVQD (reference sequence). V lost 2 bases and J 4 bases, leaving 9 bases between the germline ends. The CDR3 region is CASSEGGRYEQYF. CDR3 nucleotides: TGCGCCAGCAGTGAGGGGGGCCGGTACGAGCAGTACTTC.

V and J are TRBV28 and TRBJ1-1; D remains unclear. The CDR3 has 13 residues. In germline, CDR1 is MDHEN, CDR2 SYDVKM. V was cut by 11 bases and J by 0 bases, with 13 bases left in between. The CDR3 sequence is CALNEMMNTEAFF. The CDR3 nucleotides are TGTGCCCTAAATGAGATGATGAACACTGAAGCTTTCTTT. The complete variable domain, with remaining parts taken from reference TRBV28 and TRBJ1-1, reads DVKVTQSSRYLVKRTGEKVFLECVQDMDHENMFWYRQDPGLGLRLIYFSYDVKMKEKGDIPEGYSVSREKKERFSLILESASTNQTSMYLCALNEMMNTEAFFGQGTRLTVV.

CDR3 coding DNA: TGTGCCAGCAGCAAAGGACAGGGGAACACTGAAGCTTTCTTT. It encodes CASSKGQGNTEAFF. This chain joins TRBV21-1 and TRBJ1-1; TRBD1 reflects the table's D call only, with no check against the DNA. TRBV21-1 is termed a pseudogene. The CDR3 is 14 residues long.

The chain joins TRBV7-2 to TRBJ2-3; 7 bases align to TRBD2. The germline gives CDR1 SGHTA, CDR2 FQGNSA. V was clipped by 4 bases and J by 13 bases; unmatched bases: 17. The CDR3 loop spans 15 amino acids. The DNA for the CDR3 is TGTGCCAGCAGCTCCCCTGGTGGGGGGGTGCCGTGGGAGTATTTT. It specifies CASSSPGGGVPWEYF.

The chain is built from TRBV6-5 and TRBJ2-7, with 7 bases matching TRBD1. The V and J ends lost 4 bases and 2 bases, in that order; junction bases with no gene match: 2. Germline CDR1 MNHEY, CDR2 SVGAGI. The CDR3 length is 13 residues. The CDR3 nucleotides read TGTGCCAGCAGTTTCGGACAGGCCTACGAGCAGTACTTC. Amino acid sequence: CASSFGQAYEQYF.

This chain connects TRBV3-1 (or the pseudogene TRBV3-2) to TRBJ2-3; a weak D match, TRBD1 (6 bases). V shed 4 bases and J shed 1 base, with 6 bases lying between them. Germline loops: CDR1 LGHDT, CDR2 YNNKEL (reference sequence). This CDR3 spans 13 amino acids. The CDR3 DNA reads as TGTGCCAGCAGCCCAGGGGGCACAGATACGCAGTATTTT. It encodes CASSPGGTDTQYF.

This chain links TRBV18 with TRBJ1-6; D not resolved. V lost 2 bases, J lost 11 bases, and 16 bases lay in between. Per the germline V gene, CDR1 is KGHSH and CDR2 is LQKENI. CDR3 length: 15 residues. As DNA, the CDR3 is TGTGCCAGCTCACCATCGTCCCTCAACGGGGCACCCCTCCACTTT. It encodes CASSPSSLNGAPLHF.

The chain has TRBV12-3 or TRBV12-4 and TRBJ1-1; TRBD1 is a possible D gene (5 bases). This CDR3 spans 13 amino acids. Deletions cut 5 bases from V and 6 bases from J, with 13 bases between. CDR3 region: CASSPLPRAEAFF. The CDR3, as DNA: TGTGCCAGCAGTCCTCTTCCCAGGGCTGAAGCTTTCTTT.

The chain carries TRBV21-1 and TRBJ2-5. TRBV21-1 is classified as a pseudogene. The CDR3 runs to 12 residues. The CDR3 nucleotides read TGTGCCAGCAGCAAAAAAGGAGAGACCCAGTACTTC. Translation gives CASSKKGETQYF.

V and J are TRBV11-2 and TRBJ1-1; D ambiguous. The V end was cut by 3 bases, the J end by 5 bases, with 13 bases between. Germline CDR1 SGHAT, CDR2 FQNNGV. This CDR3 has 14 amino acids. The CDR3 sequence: CASSLGFRVTEAFF. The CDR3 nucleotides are TGTGCCAGCAGCTTGGGCTTTAGAGTAACTGAAGCTTTCTTT.

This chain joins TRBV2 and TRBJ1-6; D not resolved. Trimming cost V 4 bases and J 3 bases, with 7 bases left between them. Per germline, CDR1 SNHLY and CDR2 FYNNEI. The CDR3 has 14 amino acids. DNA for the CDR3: TGTGCCAGCAGTGGGGTCGGCTATAATTCACCCCTCCACTTT. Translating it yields CASSGVGYNSPLHF.

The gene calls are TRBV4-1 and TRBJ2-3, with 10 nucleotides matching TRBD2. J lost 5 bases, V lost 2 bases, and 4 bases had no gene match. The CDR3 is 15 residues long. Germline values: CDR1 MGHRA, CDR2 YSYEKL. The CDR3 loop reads CASSQPLAGVDTQYF. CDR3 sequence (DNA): TGCGCCAGCAGCCAACCTCTAGCGGGGGTAGATACGCAGTATTTT.

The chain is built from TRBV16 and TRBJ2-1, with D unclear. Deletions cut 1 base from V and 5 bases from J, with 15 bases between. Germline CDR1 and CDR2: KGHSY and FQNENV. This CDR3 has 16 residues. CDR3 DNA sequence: TGTGCCAGCAGCCAATGGCCCCTAGACCCCGACAATGAGCAGTTCTTC. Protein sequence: CASSQWPLDPDNEQFF.

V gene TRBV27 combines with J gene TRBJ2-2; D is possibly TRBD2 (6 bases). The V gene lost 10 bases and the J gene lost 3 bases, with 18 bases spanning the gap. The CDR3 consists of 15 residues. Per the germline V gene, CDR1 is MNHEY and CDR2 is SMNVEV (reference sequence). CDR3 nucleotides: TGTGCCACCCGATCCTGGACTATCCACACCGGGGAGCTGTTTTTT. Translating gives CATRSWTIHTGELFF.

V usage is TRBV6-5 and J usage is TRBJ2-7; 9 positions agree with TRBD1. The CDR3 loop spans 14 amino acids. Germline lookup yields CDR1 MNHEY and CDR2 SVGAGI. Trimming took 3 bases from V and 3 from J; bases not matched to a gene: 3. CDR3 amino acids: CASSYGGQGYEQYF. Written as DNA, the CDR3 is TGTGCCAGCAGTTATGGGGGACAGGGCTACGAGCAGTACTTC.

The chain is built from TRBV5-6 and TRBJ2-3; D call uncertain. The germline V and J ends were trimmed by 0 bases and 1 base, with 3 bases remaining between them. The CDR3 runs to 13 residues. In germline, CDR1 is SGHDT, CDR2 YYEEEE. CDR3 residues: CASSLGGTDTQYF. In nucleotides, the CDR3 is TGTGCCAGCAGCTTGGGAGGCACAGATACGCAGTATTTT. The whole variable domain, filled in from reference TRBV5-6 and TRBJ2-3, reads DAGVTQSPTHLIKTRGQQVTLRCSPKSGHDTVSWYQQALGQGPQFIFQYYEEEERQRGNFPDRFSGHQFPNYSSELNVNALLLGDSALYLCASSLGGTDTQYFGPGTRLTVL.

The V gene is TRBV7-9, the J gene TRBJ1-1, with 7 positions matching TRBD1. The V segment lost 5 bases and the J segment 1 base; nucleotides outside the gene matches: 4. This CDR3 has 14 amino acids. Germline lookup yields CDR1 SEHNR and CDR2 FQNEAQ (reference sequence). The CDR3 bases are TGTGCCAGCAGCCGGACAGGACCGAACACTGAAGCTTTCTTT. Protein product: CASSRTGPNTEAFF.